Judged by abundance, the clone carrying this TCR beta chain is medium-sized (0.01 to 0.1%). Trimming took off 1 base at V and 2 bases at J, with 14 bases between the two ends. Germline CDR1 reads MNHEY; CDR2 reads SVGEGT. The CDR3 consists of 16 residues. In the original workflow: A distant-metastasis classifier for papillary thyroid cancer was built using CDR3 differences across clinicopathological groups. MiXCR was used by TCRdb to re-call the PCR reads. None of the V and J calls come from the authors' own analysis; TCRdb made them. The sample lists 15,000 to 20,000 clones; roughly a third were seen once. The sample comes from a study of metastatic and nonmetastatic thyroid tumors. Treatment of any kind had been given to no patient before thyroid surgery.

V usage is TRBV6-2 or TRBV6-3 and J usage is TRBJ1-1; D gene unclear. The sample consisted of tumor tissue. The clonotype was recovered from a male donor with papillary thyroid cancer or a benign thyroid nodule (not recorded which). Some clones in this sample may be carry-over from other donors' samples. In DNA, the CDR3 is TGTGCCAGCAGTTACTTTTCCTGGGGAATTAACACTGAAGCTTTCTTT. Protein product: CASSYFSWGINTEAFF.